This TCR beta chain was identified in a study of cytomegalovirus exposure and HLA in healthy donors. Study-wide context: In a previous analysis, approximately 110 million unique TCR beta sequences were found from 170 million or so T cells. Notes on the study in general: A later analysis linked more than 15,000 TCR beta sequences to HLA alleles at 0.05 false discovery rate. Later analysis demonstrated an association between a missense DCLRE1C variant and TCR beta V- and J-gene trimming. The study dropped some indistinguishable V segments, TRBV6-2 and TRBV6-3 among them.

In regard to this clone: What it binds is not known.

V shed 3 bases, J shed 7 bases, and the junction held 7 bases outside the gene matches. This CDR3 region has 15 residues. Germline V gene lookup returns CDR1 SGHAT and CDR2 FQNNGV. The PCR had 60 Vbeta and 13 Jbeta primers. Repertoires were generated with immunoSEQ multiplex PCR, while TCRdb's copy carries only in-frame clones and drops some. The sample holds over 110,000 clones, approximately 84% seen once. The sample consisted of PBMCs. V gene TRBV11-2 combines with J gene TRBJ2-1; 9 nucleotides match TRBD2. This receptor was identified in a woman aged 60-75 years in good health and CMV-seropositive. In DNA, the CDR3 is TGTGCCAGCAGCTTCATAGCGGGAGCTGGAAATGAGCAGTTCTTC. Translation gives CASSFIAGAGNEQFF.